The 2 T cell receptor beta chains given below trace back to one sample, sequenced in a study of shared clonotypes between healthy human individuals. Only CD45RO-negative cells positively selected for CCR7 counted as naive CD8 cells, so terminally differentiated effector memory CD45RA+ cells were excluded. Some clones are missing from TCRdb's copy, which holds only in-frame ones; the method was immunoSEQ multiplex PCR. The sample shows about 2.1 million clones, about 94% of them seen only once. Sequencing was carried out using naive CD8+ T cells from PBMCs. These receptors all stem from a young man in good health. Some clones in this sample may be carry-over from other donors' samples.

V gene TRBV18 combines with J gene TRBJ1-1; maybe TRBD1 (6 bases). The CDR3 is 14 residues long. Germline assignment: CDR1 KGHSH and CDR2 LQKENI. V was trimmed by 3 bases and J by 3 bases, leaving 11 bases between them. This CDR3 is CASSPRGLDTEAFF. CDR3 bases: TGTGCCAGCTCACCCAGGGGCCTGGACACTGAAGCTTTCTTT.

The CDR3: CASSLMPPQGLRTGELFF. In DNA, the CDR3 is TGTGCCAGCAGCTTAATGCCTCCCCAGGGCCTACGGACCGGGGAGCTGTTTTTT. V usage is TRBV7-3 and J usage is TRBJ2-2, with D perhaps matching TRBD1 (5 bases). The V end was cut by 1 base, the J end by 5 bases, with 20 bases between. CDR1 SGHTA and CDR2 FQGTGA come from the germline V gene. The CDR3 loop spans 18 amino acids.